These 17 T cell receptor beta chains were sequenced from one sample in a study of T cell responses to AZD1222 COVID-19 vaccine. This table comes from immunoSEQ multiplex PCR, and its TCRdb copy is limited to in-frame clones, with some not included. The table records about 56,000 clones, 80% to 90% of them present only once. The sequences come from peripheral blood, collected on day 0 of AZD1222 vaccination. The receptors here all came from an adult in good health.

The rearrangement joins TRBV10-3 to TRBJ1-6; TRBD1 matches 10 bases. J was trimmed by 8 bases and V by 4 bases; bases with no gene match: 5. The CDR3 extends over 15 amino acids. Germline loops: CDR1 ENHRY, CDR2 SYGVKD. The DNA of the CDR3 is TGTGCCATCAGTGGGACAGGGGGTGCTGATTCACCCCTCCACTTT. Its translation: CAISGTGGADSPLHF.

This rearrangement joins TRBV7-8 to TRBJ1-4; no definite D call. Germline values: CDR1 SGHVS, CDR2 FQNEAQ. V was pared by 1 base and J by 8 bases, with 8 bases between. This CDR3 region has 13 residues. In DNA, the CDR3 is TGTGCCAGCAGCTTAGTCCAGAGGGAAAAACTGTTTTTT. Translation gives CASSLVQREKLFF.

The chain links TRBV18 to TRBJ1-2; weak D call: TRBD1 (6 bases). The CDR3 sequence is 13 residues long. Trimming pared 3 bases from V and 6 bases from J, leaving 11 bases between. CDR1 and CDR2 from the germline V gene are KGHSH and LQKENI. The CDR3 protein is CASSPGGGNGYTF. In DNA form, the CDR3 reads TGTGCCAGCTCACCCGGCGGGGGCAATGGCTACACCTTC.

The chain combines TRBV7-2 with TRBJ2-5; possible D gene TRBD2, 7 bases. Germline assignment: CDR1 SGHTA and CDR2 FQGNSA. The CDR3 runs to 15 residues. The V end lost 0 bases, the J end lost 11 bases, and 19 bases lay between the germline ends. This CDR3 is CASSLAGGAGKRQYF. CDR3 in DNA: TGTGCCAGCAGCTTAGCGGGGGGGGCAGGGAAAAGACAGTACTTC.

V gene TRBV6-5 combines with J gene TRBJ1-2, with 7 positions matching TRBD1. The CDR3 sequence is 13 residues long. Germline values: CDR1 MNHEY, CDR2 SVGAGI. J lost 6 bases, V lost 7 bases, and 8 bases had no gene match. The CDR3 nucleotides read TGTGCCAGCACCAAGACAGGGATCCATGGCTACACCTTC. As protein: CASTKTGIHGYTF.

The rearrangement uses TRBV6-1 and TRBJ1-2, with D tentatively TRBD1 (5 bases). The CDR3 contains 14 residues. The V end lost 2 bases, the J end lost 4 bases, and 11 bases lay between the germline ends. CDR1 is MNHNS, CDR2 SASEGT, per germline. CDR3 sequence reads: CASSEHVTGYGYTF. The DNA of the CDR3 is TGTGCCAGCAGTGAACACGTCACAGGCTATGGCTACACCTTC.

This chain joins TRBV4-1 and TRBJ1-1; D is ambiguous. This CDR3 contains 15 residues. V was clipped by 4 bases and J by 11 bases, with 23 bases between them. Germline CDR1 and CDR2: MGHRA and YSYEKL. CDR3 loop: CASSREPGSLMQAFF. In DNA form, the CDR3 reads TGCGCCAGCAGCCGGGAACCCGGGAGTCTAATGCAGGCTTTCTTT.

The V gene is TRBV28, the J gene TRBJ2-5; D possibly uses TRBD1 or TRBD2 (5 bases each). The V and J ends lost 7 bases and 2 bases respectively, with 17 bases between them. The CDR3 extends over 15 amino acids. Germline V gene data show CDR1 as MDHEN and CDR2 as SYDVKM. For the CDR3, the DNA is TGTGCCAGCACCAACCGGGGCAGGTGGCAAGAGACCCAGTACTTC. This translates into CASTNRGRWQETQYF. Supplemented by reference TRBV28 and TRBJ2-5, the full variable domain reads DVKVTQSSRYLVKRTGEKVFLECVQDMDHENMFWYRQDPGLGLRLIYFSYDVKMKEKGDIPEGYSVSREKKERFSLILESASTNQTSMYLCASTNRGRWQETQYFGPGTRLLVL.

The chain joins TRBV7-9 to TRBJ1-1; no clear D gene. Germline V gene sequence: CDR1 SEHNR, CDR2 FQNEAQ (reference sequence). The V and J ends lost 6 bases and 8 bases respectively, with 13 bases between them. This CDR3 contains 12 residues. For the CDR3, the DNA is TGTGCCAGCAGTCACGTGTTGGGCGAAGCTTTCTTT. It codes for CASSHVLGEAFF.

This sequence joins TRBV3-1 (or the pseudogene TRBV3-2) and TRBJ2-7; tentatively, D is TRBD2 (5 bases). Germline V CDR1 and CDR2: LGHDT, YNNKEL (reference sequence). The CDR3 consists of 16 residues. V lost 2 bases, J lost 5 bases, and 19 bases lay in between. The CDR3 region has the DNA TGTGCCAGCAGCCAACAACTAGTGGCAGGTCTCAACGAGCAGTACTTC. This gives the protein CASSQQLVAGLNEQYF.

V usage is TRBV25-1 and J usage is TRBJ2-1; 8 bases are shared with TRBD2. Germline V gene data show CDR1 as MGHDK and CDR2 as SYGVNS. This CDR3 contains 15 residues. The junction had 4 bases not matched to a gene; V was cut back by 4 bases and J by 2 bases. The CDR3 sequence is CASSARGGAYNEQFF. In DNA form, the CDR3 reads TGTGCCAGCAGTGCTCGGGGGGGAGCCTACAATGAGCAGTTCTTC.

This chain joins TRBV9 and TRBJ2-2, with D unresolved. Trimming removed 4 bases from V and 6 bases from J, with 10 bases in between. This CDR3 contains 13 residues. Germline CDR1 and CDR2: SGDLS and YYNGEE. The CDR3 is CASSPSWAGELFF. The CDR3 DNA follows: TGTGCCAGCAGCCCATCATGGGCCGGGGAGCTGTTTTTT.

This clone was observed once. The gene calls are TRBV5-4 and TRBJ2-5; D may correspond to TRBD1 or TRBD2 (6 bases each). This CDR3 region has 13 residues. The germline V and J ends were trimmed by 0 bases and 5 bases, with 8 bases remaining between them. CDR1 SGHNT and CDR2 YYREEE come from the germline V gene (reference sequence). The CDR3 DNA is TGTGCCAGCAGCTTGGGAGGGGGGGAGACCCAGTACTTC. It is translated as CASSLGGGETQYF.

CDR3 coding DNA: TGCAGCTCTAATCTTAACACTGAAGCTTTCTTT. This gives the protein CSSNLNTEAFF. This chain links TRBV20-1 with TRBJ1-1; D is uncertain. CDR3 size: 11 residues. The germline V gene encodes CDR1 DFQATT and CDR2 SNEGSKA (reference sequence).

The chain joins TRBV6-1 to TRBJ1-1; D may be TRBD1 (5 bases). The CDR3 consists of 15 residues. Looked up from germline, CDR1 is MNHNS and CDR2 is SASEGT. V was pared by 0 bases and J by 1 base, with 9 bases between. CDR3 DNA sequence: TGTGCCAGCAGTGAAGCGATTGGGGCGAACACTGAAGCTTTCTTT. Encoded protein: CASSEAIGANTEAFF.

V and J are TRBV2 and TRBJ1-2; no clear D. This CDR3 is 12 amino acids long. V lost 3 bases and J 9 bases, leaving 11 bases between the germline ends. In germline, CDR1 is SNHLY, CDR2 FYNNEI. The CDR3 nucleotides are TGTGCCAGCAGTGACGGCCTACCCCGCTACACCTTC. Its translation is CASSDGLPRYTF.

The chain couples TRBV12-3 or TRBV12-4 to TRBJ1-2; no definite D call. This CDR3 region has 12 residues. Trimming removed 4 bases from V and 5 bases from J, with 8 bases in between. The DNA for the CDR3 is TGTGCCAGCAGTTGGGAAAGATATGGCTACACCTTC. As protein: CASSWERYGYTF.